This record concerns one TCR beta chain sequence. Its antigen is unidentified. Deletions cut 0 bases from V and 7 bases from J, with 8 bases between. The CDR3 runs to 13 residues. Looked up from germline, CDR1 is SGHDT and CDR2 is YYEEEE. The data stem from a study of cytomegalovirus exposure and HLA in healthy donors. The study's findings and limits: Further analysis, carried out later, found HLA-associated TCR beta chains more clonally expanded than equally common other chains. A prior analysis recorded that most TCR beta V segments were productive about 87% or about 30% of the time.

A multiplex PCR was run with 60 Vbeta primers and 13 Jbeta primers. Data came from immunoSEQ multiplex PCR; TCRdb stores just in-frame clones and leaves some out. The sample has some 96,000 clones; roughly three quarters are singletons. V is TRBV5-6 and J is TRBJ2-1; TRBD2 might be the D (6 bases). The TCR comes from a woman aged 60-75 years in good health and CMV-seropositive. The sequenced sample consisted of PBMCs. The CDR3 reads CASSLAGGNEQFF. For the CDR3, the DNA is TGTGCCAGCAGCTTGGCCGGAGGGAATGAGCAGTTCTTC.